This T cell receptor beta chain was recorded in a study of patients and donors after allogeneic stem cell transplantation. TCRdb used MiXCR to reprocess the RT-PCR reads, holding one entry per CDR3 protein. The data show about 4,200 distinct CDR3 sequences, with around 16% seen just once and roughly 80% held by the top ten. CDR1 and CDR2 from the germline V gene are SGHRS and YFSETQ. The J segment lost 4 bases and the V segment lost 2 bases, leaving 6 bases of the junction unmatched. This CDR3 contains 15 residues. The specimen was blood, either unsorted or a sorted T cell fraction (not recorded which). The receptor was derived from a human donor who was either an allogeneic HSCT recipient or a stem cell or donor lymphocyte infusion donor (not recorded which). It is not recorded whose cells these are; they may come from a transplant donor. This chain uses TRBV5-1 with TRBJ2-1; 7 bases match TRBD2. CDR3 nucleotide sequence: TGCGCCAGCAGCTTCGGACTAGTCCAATACAATGAGCAGTTCTTC. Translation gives CASSFGLVQYNEQFF.